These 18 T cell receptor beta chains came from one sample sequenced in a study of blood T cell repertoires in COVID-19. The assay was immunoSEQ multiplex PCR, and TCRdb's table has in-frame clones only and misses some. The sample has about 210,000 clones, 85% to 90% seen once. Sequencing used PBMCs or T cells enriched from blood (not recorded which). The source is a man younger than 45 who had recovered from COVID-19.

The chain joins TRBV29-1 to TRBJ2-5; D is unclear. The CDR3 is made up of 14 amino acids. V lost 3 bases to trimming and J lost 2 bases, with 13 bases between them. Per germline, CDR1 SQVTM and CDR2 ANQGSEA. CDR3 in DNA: TGCAGCGTTGAGCTGCATACGAGGCAAGAGACCCAGTACTTC. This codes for CSVELHTRQETQYF.

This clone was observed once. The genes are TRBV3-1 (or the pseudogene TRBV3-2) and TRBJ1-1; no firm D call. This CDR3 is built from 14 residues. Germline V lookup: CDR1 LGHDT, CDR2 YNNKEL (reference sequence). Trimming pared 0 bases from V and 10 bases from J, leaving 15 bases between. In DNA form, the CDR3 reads TGTGCCAGCAGCCAAGATCTTTTGGGAGAGGGAGCTTTCTTT. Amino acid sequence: CASSQDLLGEGAFF.

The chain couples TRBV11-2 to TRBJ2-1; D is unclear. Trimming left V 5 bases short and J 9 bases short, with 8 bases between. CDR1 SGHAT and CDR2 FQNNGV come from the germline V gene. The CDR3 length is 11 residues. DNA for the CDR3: TGTGCCAGCAGCCCCGGTATTGAGCAGTTCTTC. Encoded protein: CASSPGIEQFF.

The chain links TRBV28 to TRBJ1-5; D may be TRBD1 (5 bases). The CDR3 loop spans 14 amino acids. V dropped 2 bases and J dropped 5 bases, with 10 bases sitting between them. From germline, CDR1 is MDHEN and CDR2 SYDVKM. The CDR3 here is CASSLVQGHQPQHF. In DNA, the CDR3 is TGTGCCAGCAGTTTAGTCCAGGGCCATCAGCCCCAGCATTTT. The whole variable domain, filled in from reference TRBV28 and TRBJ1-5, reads DVKVTQSSRYLVKRTGEKVFLECVQDMDHENMFWYRQDPGLGLRLIYFSYDVKMKEKGDIPEGYSVSREKKERFSLILESASTNQTSMYLCASSLVQGHQPQHFGDGTRLSIL.

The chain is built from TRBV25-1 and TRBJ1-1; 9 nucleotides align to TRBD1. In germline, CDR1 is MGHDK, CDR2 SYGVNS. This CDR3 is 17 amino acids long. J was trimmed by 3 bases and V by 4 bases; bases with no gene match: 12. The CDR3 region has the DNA TGTGCCAGCAGTGCACAGGGACAGGGATCGGCTGACACTGAAGCTTTCTTT. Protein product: CASSAQGQGSADTEAFF.

The CDR3 region has the DNA TGTGCCAGCAGCCAAGGGCTAATACTCACCGGGGAAGGCTACACCTTC. This gives the protein CASSQGLILTGEGYTF. The chain is built from TRBV14 and TRBJ1-2; D is undetermined. Germline V gene lookup returns CDR1 SGHDN and CDR2 FVKESK. The CDR3 totals 16 residues. The V gene lost 1 base and the J gene lost 8 bases, with 20 bases spanning the gap.

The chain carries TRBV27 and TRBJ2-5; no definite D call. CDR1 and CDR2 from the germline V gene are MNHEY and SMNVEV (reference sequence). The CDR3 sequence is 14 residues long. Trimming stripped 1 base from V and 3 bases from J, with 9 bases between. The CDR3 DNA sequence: TGTGCCAGCAGTTTATTGGGCCAGAAAGAGACCCAGTACTTC. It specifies CASSLLGQKETQYF.

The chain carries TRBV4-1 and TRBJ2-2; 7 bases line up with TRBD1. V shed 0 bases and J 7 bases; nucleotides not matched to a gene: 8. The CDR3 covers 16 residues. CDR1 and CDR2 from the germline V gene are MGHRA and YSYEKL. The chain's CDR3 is CASSQDRQGMHGELFF. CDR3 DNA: TGCGCCAGCAGCCAAGATCGACAGGGCATGCACGGGGAGCTGTTTTTT.

DNA for the CDR3: TGTGCCAGCAGAACAGGGGGATCTGGAAACACCATATATTTT. Its translation is CASRTGGSGNTIYF. J is TRBJ1-3 and V is TRBV28, with 8 nucleotides matching TRBD1. The CDR3 has 14 amino acids. Germline V lookup: CDR1 MDHEN, CDR2 SYDVKM. The V and J ends lost 6 bases and 1 base, in that order; junction bases with no gene match: 2.

The CDR3 coding sequence is TGTGCCAGCAGCCCTAGAACAGGGGGAGGGACACCCCTCCACTTT. Protein sequence: CASSPRTGGGTPLHF. This chain uses TRBV13 with TRBJ1-6; 8 bases are shared with TRBD1. The CDR3 is made up of 15 amino acids. CDR1 PRHDT and CDR2 FYEKMQ come from the germline V gene (reference sequence). Losses at the gene ends were 5 bases for V and 11 bases for J; bases not matched to a gene: 11.

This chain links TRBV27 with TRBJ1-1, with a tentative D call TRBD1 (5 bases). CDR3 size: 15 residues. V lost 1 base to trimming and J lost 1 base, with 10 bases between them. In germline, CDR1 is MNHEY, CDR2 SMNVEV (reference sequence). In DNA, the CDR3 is TGTGCCAGCAGTTTATGGGGCAAACAGAACACTGAAGCTTTCTTT. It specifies CASSLWGKQNTEAFF.

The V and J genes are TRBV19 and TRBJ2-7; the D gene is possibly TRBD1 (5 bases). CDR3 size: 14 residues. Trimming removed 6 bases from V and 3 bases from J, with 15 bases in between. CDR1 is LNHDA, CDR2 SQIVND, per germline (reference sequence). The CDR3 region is CASSMGRTGYEQYF. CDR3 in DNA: TGTGCCAGTAGCATGGGGCGAACGGGCTACGAGCAGTACTTC.

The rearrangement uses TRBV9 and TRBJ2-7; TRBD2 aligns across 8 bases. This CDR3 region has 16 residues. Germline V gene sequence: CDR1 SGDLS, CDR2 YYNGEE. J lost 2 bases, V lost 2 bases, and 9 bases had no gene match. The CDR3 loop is CASSVTGREVPYEQYF. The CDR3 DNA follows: TGTGCCAGCAGCGTGACGGGGCGGGAGGTTCCCTACGAGCAGTACTTC. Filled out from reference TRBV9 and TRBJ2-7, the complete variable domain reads DSGVTQTPKHLITATGQRVTLRCSPRSGDLSVYWYQQSLDQGLQFLIQYYNGEERAKGNILERFSAQQFPDLHSELNLSSLELGDSALYFCASSVTGREVPYEQYFGPGTRLTVT.

The CDR3 DNA reads as TGTGCCAGCTCACCAGTACCAGGGGGCTCTGAGGAAAAACTGTTTTTT. It translates to CASSPVPGGSEEKLFF. This chain uses TRBV18 with TRBJ1-4; 8 bases fit TRBD1. This CDR3 has 16 amino acids. Germline CDR1 is KGHSH and CDR2 is LQKENI. Losses at the gene ends were 2 bases for V and 8 bases for J; bases not matched to a gene: 10.

CDR3 region: CASSQTGHYGYTF. In DNA, the CDR3 is TGTGCCAGCAGTCAAACAGGGCACTATGGCTACACCTTC. This rearrangement joins TRBV28 to TRBJ1-2; D may be TRBD1 (6 bases). The CDR3 has 13 residues. V was shortened by 5 bases and J by 3 bases, with 10 bases between the two germline ends. CDR1 is MDHEN, CDR2 SYDVKM, per germline.

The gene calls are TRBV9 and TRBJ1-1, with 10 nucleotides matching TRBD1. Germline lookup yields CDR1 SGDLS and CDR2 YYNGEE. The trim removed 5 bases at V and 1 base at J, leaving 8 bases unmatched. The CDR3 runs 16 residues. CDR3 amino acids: CASRRDRGPQNTEAFF. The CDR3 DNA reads TGTGCCAGCAGAAGAGACAGGGGGCCCCAGAACACTGAAGCTTTCTTT.

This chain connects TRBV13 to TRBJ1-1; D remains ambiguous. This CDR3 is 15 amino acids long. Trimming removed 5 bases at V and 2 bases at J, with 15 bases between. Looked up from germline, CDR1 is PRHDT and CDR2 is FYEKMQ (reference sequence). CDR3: CASSRPDRVNTEAFF. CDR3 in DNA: TGTGCCAGCAGCCGACCAGACCGGGTCAACACTGAAGCTTTCTTT.

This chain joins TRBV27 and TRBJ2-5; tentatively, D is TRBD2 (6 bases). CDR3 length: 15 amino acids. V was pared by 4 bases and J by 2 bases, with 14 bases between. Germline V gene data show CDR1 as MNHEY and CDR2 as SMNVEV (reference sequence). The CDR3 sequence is CASSSAGWTQETQYF. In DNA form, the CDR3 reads TGTGCCAGCAGTTCAGCGGGCTGGACTCAAGAGACCCAGTACTTC.